This paragraph covers one TCR beta chain sequence. The antigen remains unidentified. The sample comes from a study of T cell responses to AZD1222 COVID-19 vaccine. Whole-study results and caveats: Sampling captured repertoires only after the peak T cell response. A rise in Spike-specific TCR breadth and depth followed two AZD1222 doses.

This CDR3 region has 16 residues. V shed 5 bases and J shed 2 bases, with 18 bases lying between them. Germline-derived CDR1 and CDR2 are LNHDA and SQIVND (reference sequence). Clones were sequenced by immunoSEQ multiplex PCR, and TCRdb holds only the in-frame ones, with some missing. The table shows over 100,000 clones, with more than 75% occurring only once. The receptor was derived from an adult who received the MenACWY meningococcal vaccine as a control. The starting material was peripheral blood, obtained 28 days after the second dose of the MenACWY control vaccine. The chain joins TRBV19 to TRBJ2-5; the D gene could be TRBD1 or TRBD2 (6 bases each). Here the CDR3 reads CASSPGASARQETQYF. The CDR3 DNA reads as TGTGCCAGTAGTCCGGGGGCTAGCGCTAGACAAGAGACCCAGTACTTC.